These 8 T cell receptor beta chains were all obtained from the same sample, sequenced in a study of cytomegalovirus exposure and HLA in healthy donors. PCR used 60 Vbeta primers and 13 Jbeta primers. Clones were read by immunoSEQ multiplex PCR, and TCRdb kept only the in-frame ones, dropping some. This sample carries 120,000 or so clones, more than 60% of them seen once, and the ten largest clones take less than 9.5%. The sequenced sample consisted of PBMCs. These receptors were obtained from a woman aged 45 to 65 in good health and CMV-seropositive.

This clone was seen a few times. This chain joins TRBV25-1 and TRBJ2-1; 7 bases match TRBD2. The CDR3 has 14 residues. Germline V gene sequence: CDR1 MGHDK, CDR2 SYGVNS. Unmatched junction bases numbered 7, after V lost 6 bases and J lost 5 bases. CDR3 loop: CASRHAGLHNEQFF. In DNA form, the CDR3 reads TGTGCCAGCAGGCACGCGGGACTACACAATGAGCAGTTCTTC.

The gene calls are TRBV30 and TRBJ1-2; 7 nucleotides agree with TRBD1. The CDR3 has 13 amino acids. Losses at the gene ends were 5 bases for V and 4 bases for J; bases not matched to a gene: 7. Germline CDR1 and CDR2: GTSNPN and SVGIG (reference sequence). The CDR3 DNA reads as TGTGCCTGGCGTGACAGGGCAGGCTATGGCTACACCTTC. This encodes CAWRDRAGYGYTF.

CDR3 bases: TGCGCCAGCAGCTTATCAGAATACAATGAGCAGTTCTTC. As protein: CASSLSEYNEQFF. The chain is built from TRBV5-1 and TRBJ2-1; D is ambiguous. Deletions cut 2 bases from V and 4 bases from J, with 7 bases between. CDR1 and CDR2 from the germline V gene are SGHRS and YFSETQ. The CDR3 runs to 13 residues. The full variable domain, with the rest looked up from reference TRBV5-1 and TRBJ2-1, is KAGVTQTPRYLIKTRGQQVTLSCSPISGHRSVSWYQQTPGQGLQFLFEYFSETQRNKGNFPGRFSGRQFSNSRSEMNVSTLELGDSALYLCASSLSEYNEQFFGPGTRLTVL.

The V gene is TRBV27, the J gene TRBJ1-2, with D perhaps matching TRBD1 (6 bases). V dropped 4 bases and J dropped 1 base, with 16 bases sitting between them. Germline V lookup: CDR1 MNHEY, CDR2 SMNVEV (reference sequence). CDR3 length: 16 residues. CDR3 nucleotides: TGTGCCAGCAGTTCCACAGGGACCCCATATAACTATGGCTACACCTTC. Encoded protein: CASSSTGTPYNYGYTF.

The chain links TRBV28 to TRBJ1-2; 8 bases align to TRBD1. After removal of 5 bases from V and 9 bases from J, the junction contained 14 bases not matched to a gene. The CDR3 contains 15 residues. The V gene's germline CDR1 is MDHEN and CDR2 SYDVKM. The DNA of the CDR3 is TGTGCCAGCAGTCTCCGGACAGGGACGCACTTAAGCTACACCTTC. This translates into CASSLRTGTHLSYTF.

The table lists this clone with a few counts. The rearrangement uses TRBV25-1 and TRBJ2-6, with a tentative D call TRBD2 (6 bases). The germline V gene encodes CDR1 MGHDK and CDR2 SYGVNS. This CDR3 has 15 residues. The ends were cut back, 6 bases at V and 0 bases at J, with 9 bases in the middle. The CDR3 nucleotides are TGTGCCAGCAGGGGACTGCCCTCTGGGGCCAACGTCCTGACTTTC. Its protein product is CASRGLPSGANVLTF.

This clone was seen once. The gene calls are TRBV5-4 and TRBJ2-3; 11 positions match TRBD1. Germline V lookup: CDR1 SGHNT, CDR2 YYREEE (reference sequence). The CDR3 is 17 residues long. V dropped 0 bases and J dropped 6; count of bases not matched to a gene: 9. CDR3 loop: CASSLAGTGGLKDTQYF. CDR3 coding DNA: TGTGCCAGCAGCTTGGCCGGGACAGGGGGGCTGAAGGATACGCAGTATTTT.

The rearrangement uses TRBV25-1 and TRBJ2-3; 7 nucleotides match TRBD1. The V gene end was trimmed by 4 bases and the J gene end by 7 bases; junction bases not matched to a gene: 5. This CDR3 is built from 13 residues. CDR1 is MGHDK and CDR2 is SYGVNS in the germline V gene. This CDR3 reads CASSGGGPYTQYF. DNA for the CDR3: TGTGCCAGCAGTGGAGGGGGCCCGTATACGCAGTATTTT.